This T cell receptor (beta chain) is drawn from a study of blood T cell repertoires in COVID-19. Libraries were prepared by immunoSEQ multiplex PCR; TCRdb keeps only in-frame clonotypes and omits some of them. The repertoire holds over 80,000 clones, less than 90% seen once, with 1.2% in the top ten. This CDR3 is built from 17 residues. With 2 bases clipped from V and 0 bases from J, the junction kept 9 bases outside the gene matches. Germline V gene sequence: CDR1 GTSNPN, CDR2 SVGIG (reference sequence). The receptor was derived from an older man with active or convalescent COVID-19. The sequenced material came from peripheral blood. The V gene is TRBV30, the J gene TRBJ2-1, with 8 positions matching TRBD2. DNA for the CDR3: TGTGCCTGGAGTCCGGGACTAGTGGTAAGCTCCTACAATGAGCAGTTCTTC. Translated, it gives CAWSPGLVVSSYNEQFF.